Below, 24 T cell receptor beta chains from the same sample are listed, as sequenced in a study of T-cell memory formation after mild COVID-19. TCRdb used MiXCR to reprocess the 5' RACE reads, holding one entry per CDR3 protein. Of 280,000 or so distinct CDR3 sequences listed, approximately 8% are singletons. Sequenced material: PBMCs or a T cell subset sorted from them (not recorded which). Receptors originate from a man between 18 and 35 years old who had mild COVID-19 (a few samples of this study predate the infection). Cell type and time point are not known.

In this sample, this clonotype turned up a few times. V usage is TRBV5-1 and J usage is TRBJ2-7, with D maybe TRBD1 (7 bases). Trimming removed 0 bases at V and 3 bases at J, with 13 bases between. The CDR3 spans 15 residues. Germline CDR1 SGHRS, CDR2 YFSETQ. CDR3 residues: CASSLEPGGYYEQYF. The CDR3 DNA sequence: TGCGCCAGCAGCTTGGAGCCAGGGGGGTACTACGAGCAGTACTTC.

The V gene is TRBV6-5, the J gene TRBJ2-4; no firm D call. There are 15 residues in the CDR3. CDR1 is MNHEY and CDR2 is SVGAGI in the germline V gene. V was pared by 6 bases and J by 0 bases, with 12 bases between. Here the CDR3 reads CASSTGPLAKNIQYF. The CDR3 coding sequence is TGTGCCAGCAGCACCGGGCCCCTAGCCAAAAACATTCAGTACTTC.

This clonotype was counted a few times. The CDR3 region is CASSLTTGRVNTEAFF. In DNA form, the CDR3 reads TGTGCCAGCAGCTTAACGACAGGGCGGGTGAACACTGAAGCTTTCTTT. The rearrangement links TRBV5-5 to TRBJ1-1; 7 bases agree with TRBD1. This CDR3 comprises 16 residues. Germline CDR1 SGHKS, CDR2 YYEKEE (reference sequence). V lost 2 bases, J lost 0 bases, and 7 bases stayed unmatched.

This clonotype showed up just a few times. This rearrangement joins TRBV6-2 or TRBV6-3 to TRBJ1-5; D may be TRBD1 (6 bases). The V gene's germline CDR1 is MNHEY and CDR2 SVGEGT. This CDR3 spans 16 amino acids. The V and J ends lost 6 bases and 2 bases respectively, with 17 bases between them. The CDR3 is CASRSSPRQGNQPQHF. For the CDR3, the DNA is TGTGCCAGCAGATCCTCCCCCCGACAGGGCAATCAGCCCCAGCATTTT.

This clonotype was seen only a few times. The chain joins TRBV20-1 to TRBJ2-7; TRBD2 matches 15 bases. CDR1 and CDR2 from the germline V gene are DFQATT and SNEGSKA (reference sequence). This CDR3 is 15 amino acids long. The trim removed 2 bases at V and 9 bases at J, leaving 8 bases unmatched. In nucleotides, the CDR3 is TGCAGTGCTAGACCCGGGACTAGCGGGGGGAGAGGGCAGTACTTC. This gives the protein CSARPGTSGGRGQYF.

This clonotype came up a few times. The genes are TRBV7-2 and TRBJ2-7, with 7 bases identical to TRBD1. Germline V gene data show CDR1 as SGHTA and CDR2 as FQGNSA. The CDR3 is 13 amino acids. Unmatched junction bases numbered 8, after V lost 5 bases and J lost 7 bases. The CDR3 DNA sequence: TGTGCCAGCAGCAGGGACAGTTGGGGGGAGCAGTACGTC. Its translation: CASSRDSWGEQYV.

A few counts support this clonotype. This sequence joins TRBV7-3 and TRBJ1-3; 7 nucleotides align to TRBD1. The V gene end was trimmed by 5 bases and the J gene end by 5 bases; junction bases not matched to a gene: 3. Germline V lookup: CDR1 SGHTA, CDR2 FQGTGA. The CDR3 is made up of 13 amino acids. CDR3 sequence (DNA): TGTGCCAGCAGCCAGGGACAGAGAAACACCATATATTTT. It encodes CASSQGQRNTIYF.

The sample holds a few counts of this clonotype. This chain joins TRBV7-2 and TRBJ1-1, with TRBD1 as a possible D gene (5 bases). The germline V gene has CDR1 SGHTA and CDR2 FQGNSA. V gave up 5 bases and J gave up 10 bases, with 14 bases separating them. The CDR3 is 12 amino acids. The CDR3 bases are TGTGCCAGCAGCCTTGGGGCCGGGGCAGCTTTCTTT. This codes for CASSLGAGAAFF.

This clonotype was observed a few times. The chain carries TRBV11-2 and TRBJ2-7; TRBD1 is a possible D gene (6 bases). Per germline, CDR1 SGHAT and CDR2 FQNNGV. There are 17 residues in the CDR3. The V and J ends lost 4 bases and 0 bases respectively, with 19 bases between them. The DNA of the CDR3 is TGTGCCAGCAGCTGGGAATACAGGGATACCAGCTCCTACGAGCAGTACTTC. This sequence encodes CASSWEYRDTSSYEQYF.

This clonotype appeared many times. V and J are TRBV4-3 and TRBJ2-6; D remains unclear. Germline V lookup: CDR1 LGHNA, CDR2 YSLEER. This CDR3 is 16 amino acids long. V was cut by 0 bases and J by 4 bases, with 10 bases left in between. The CDR3 DNA is TGCGCCAGCAGCCAAGATGCCGGTACCGGGGCCAACGTCCTGACTTTC. As protein: CASSQDAGTGANVLTF.

A few counts support this clonotype. V usage is TRBV20-1 and J usage is TRBJ1-5, with TRBD1 identical over 7 bases. Germline-derived CDR1 and CDR2 are DFQATT and SNEGSKA (reference sequence). The CDR3 is 14 amino acids. V shed 5 bases, J shed 3 bases, and the junction held 7 bases outside the gene matches. This chain's CDR3 is CSAVTDRDNQPQHF. The CDR3 nucleotides read TGCAGTGCTGTAACTGACAGGGACAATCAGCCCCAGCATTTT.

This clonotype turned up a few times. The chain is built from TRBV20-1 and TRBJ2-7; TRBD1 matches 8 bases. This CDR3 region has 15 residues. Germline CDR1 is DFQATT and CDR2 is SNEGSKA (reference sequence). The trim removed 6 bases at V and 2 bases at J, leaving 12 bases unmatched. The CDR3 nucleotides are TGCAGTGCATACGCCCCCGGGACAGGAACCTACGAGCAGTACTTC. It yields the protein CSAYAPGTGTYEQYF.

The DNA of the CDR3 is TGTGCCATCGATGACAGGGCCTATGGCTACACCTTC. This translates into CAIDDRAYGYTF. The rearrangement joins TRBV7-8 to TRBJ1-2, with 7 positions matching TRBD1. Germline values: CDR1 SGHVS, CDR2 FQNEAQ. V shed 10 bases and J 4 bases; nucleotides not matched to a gene: 6. The CDR3 totals 12 residues.

This clonotype was seen ten or more times. V and J are TRBV4-3 and TRBJ1-5; TRBD1 matches 8 bases. The V gene's germline CDR1 is LGHNA and CDR2 YSLEER. The V gene end was trimmed by 0 bases and the J gene end by 5 bases; junction bases not matched to a gene: 9. This CDR3 spans 17 amino acids. Here the CDR3 DNA reads TGCGCCAGCAGCCAAGAGATTCAGGGGGCGACGGATCAGCCCCAGCATTTT. This gives the protein CASSQEIQGATDQPQHF.

V and J are TRBV15 and TRBJ1-4; no definite D call. Germline CDR1 and CDR2: LNHNV and YYDKDF (reference sequence). The ends were cut back, 3 bases at V and 8 bases at J, with 10 bases in the middle. CDR3 length equals 13 residues. The CDR3 nucleotides are TGTGCCACCAGCAGCTATTCGGGGGAAAAACTGTTTTTT. It specifies CATSSYSGEKLFF.

V usage is TRBV6-5 and J usage is TRBJ2-1; 11 nucleotides line up with TRBD1. Germline V gives CDR1 MNHEY, CDR2 SVGAGI. The ends lost 8 bases at V and 6 bases at J; junction bases unmatched: 9. CDR3 size: 15 residues. The CDR3 region is CASGSGTGGGNEQFF. The CDR3 bases are TGTGCCAGCGGATCCGGGACAGGGGGGGGCAATGAGCAGTTCTTC.

The gene calls are TRBV7-2 and TRBJ1-6, with D uncertain. Germline V gene lookup returns CDR1 SGHTA and CDR2 FQGNSA. With 5 bases removed from V and 6 bases from J, the gap between germline ends came to 14 bases. This CDR3 has 15 amino acids. CDR3: CASSPRGGSNSPLHF. DNA of the CDR3: TGTGCCAGCAGCCCACGGGGAGGGTCTAATTCACCCCTCCACTTT.

This clonotype occurred a few times. The chain couples TRBV7-2 to TRBJ2-1; the D gene is possibly TRBD1 (5 bases). The CDR3 length is 14 residues. V gave up 1 base and J gave up 7 bases, with 11 bases separating them. Germline V gene data show CDR1 as SGHTA and CDR2 as FQGNSA. The CDR3 sequence is CASSLGAGINEQFF. CDR3 nucleotides: TGTGCCAGCAGCTTAGGAGCAGGGATTAATGAGCAGTTCTTC.

This clonotype was observed many times. The gene calls are TRBV12-3 or TRBV12-4 and TRBJ2-5; 9 bases match TRBD2. V was clipped by 8 bases and J by 9 bases; unmatched bases: 4. The CDR3 is 11 residues long. CDR3 nucleotide sequence: TGTGCCAGCTGGAGCGGGGGGCCCCAGTACTTC. This translates into CASWSGGPQYF.

V is TRBV2 and J is TRBJ1-1; D is unclear. CDR1 is SNHLY and CDR2 is FYNNEI in the germline V gene. Trimming took off 6 bases at V and 4 bases at J, with 12 bases between the two ends. This CDR3 is built from 13 residues. The CDR3, as DNA: TGTGCCAGCAGCGAGGGCCGGGGCACTGAAGCTTTCTTT. This encodes CASSEGRGTEAFF.

This clonotype has only a few counts. The V call is TRBV7-2, the J call TRBJ2-7; 7 bases align to TRBD2. Germline lookup yields CDR1 SGHTA and CDR2 FQGNSA. J gave up 2 bases and V 4 bases, and 8 bases lay outside the gene matches. The CDR3 is 15 residues long. The DNA of the CDR3 is TGTGCCAGCAGCTCAGGACCTAGCGGCACCTACGAGCAGTACTTC. It specifies CASSSGPSGTYEQYF.

This clonotype was counted between two and nine times. The J gene is TRBJ2-2, the V gene TRBV4-1; D unresolved. This CDR3 has 14 residues. V lost 7 bases to trimming and J lost 4 bases, with 13 bases between them. Germline CDR1 is MGHRA and CDR2 is YSYEKL. CDR3 in amino acids: CASTTSPSTGELFF. The CDR3 DNA follows: TGCGCCAGCACCACCAGCCCCTCCACCGGGGAGCTGTTTTTT.

This clonotype was counted at least ten times. The chain couples TRBV20-1 to TRBJ2-1, with 14 bases matching TRBD2. Germline CDR1 and CDR2: DFQATT and SNEGSKA (reference sequence). V was pared by 4 bases and J by 4 bases, with 12 bases of the junction left unmatched. The CDR3 contains 18 residues. Here the CDR3 reads CSATKSGTSGGLYNEQFF. The CDR3 nucleotides read TGCAGTGCTACCAAATCAGGGACTAGCGGGGGTTTATACAATGAGCAGTTCTTC.

This clonotype was detected only a few times. The chain couples TRBV12-3 or TRBV12-4 to TRBJ1-1, with 7 bases aligning to TRBD1. CDR3 length: 18 residues. The V gene end was trimmed by 6 bases and the J gene end by 0 bases; junction bases not matched to a gene: 16. This CDR3 reads CASSLPLRQGIVNTEAFF. CDR3 coding DNA: TGTGCCAGCAGCCTACCCCTACGACAGGGAATCGTGAACACTGAAGCTTTCTTT.